Each of the 28 T cell receptor beta chains below was sequenced from the same sample in a study of blood T cell repertoires in COVID-19. Generated by immunoSEQ multiplex PCR, the TCRdb table keeps only in-frame clones and is missing some. The repertoire consists of fewer than 500,000 clones, with around 91% occurring once and the leading ten covering more than 0.95%. Material: PBMCs or T cells enriched from blood (not recorded which). These receptors came from a man younger than 40 who had recovered from COVID-19.

This chain joins TRBV29-1 and TRBJ2-1; 13 bases map to TRBD2. CDR1 and CDR2 from the germline V gene are SQVTM and ANQGSEA. The CDR3 is 13 amino acids. Trimming took 7 bases from V and 11 from J; bases not matched to a gene: 8. The DNA for the CDR3 is TGCAGCGCTTCTGGGACTAGCGGGGACAAGCAGTTCTTC. Translation gives CSASGTSGDKQFF.

The chain links TRBV7-2 to TRBJ2-7, with D unresolved. Trimming pared 1 base from V and 2 bases from J, leaving 9 bases between. This CDR3 has 14 amino acids. The germline gives CDR1 SGHTA, CDR2 FQGNSA. The CDR3 loop reads CASSLGSKPYEQYF. CDR3 nucleotides: TGTGCCAGCAGCTTAGGTAGCAAACCCTACGAGCAGTACTTC.

V is TRBV2 and J is TRBJ2-1; 10 nucleotides line up with TRBD2. Germline CDR1 and CDR2: SNHLY and FYNNEI. Trimming at V came to 5 bases and at J to 9 bases, leaving 16 bases not matched to a gene. CDR3 length: 17 amino acids. CDR3 sequence: CASSIRRDLAGEVEQFF. CDR3 coding DNA: TGTGCCAGCAGTATACGCCGTGACCTAGCGGGAGAGGTTGAGCAGTTCTTC.

V and J are TRBV7-9 and TRBJ2-5; TRBD2 matches 8 bases. CDR1 is SEHNR and CDR2 is FQNEAQ in the germline V gene (reference sequence). V lost 5 bases, J lost 4 bases, and 3 bases stayed unmatched. The CDR3 length is 13 residues. DNA for the CDR3: TGTGCCAGCAGCCCCGCGGGGGGAGAGACCCAGTACTTC. Its protein product is CASSPAGGETQYF.

The chain uses TRBV27 and TRBJ1-5; the D is unclear. V was cut by 8 bases and J by 0 bases, with 5 bases left in between. The CDR3 length is 12 residues. Germline-derived CDR1 and CDR2 are MNHEY and SMNVEV (reference sequence). CDR3 coding DNA: TGTGCCAGCGTCCATAGCAATCAGCCCCAGCATTTT. This gives the protein CASVHSNQPQHF.

The V call is TRBV7-9, the J call TRBJ1-5, with 8 bases that match TRBD1. The CDR3 contains 17 residues. Germline V lookup: CDR1 SEHNR, CDR2 FQNEAQ (reference sequence). With V trimmed by 1 base and J by 3 bases, 8 bases remained unmatched. The CDR3 bases are TGTGCCAGCAGCTTAGGGCAGGGGGCTATTCACAATCAGCCCCAGCATTTT. It encodes CASSLGQGAIHNQPQHF.

The V call is TRBV18, the J call TRBJ2-2; D not resolved. Germline V CDR1 and CDR2: KGHSH, LQKENI. V was cut by 1 base and J by 7 bases, with 16 bases left in between. The CDR3 loop spans 16 amino acids. DNA for the CDR3: TGTGCCAGCTCACCACTTCGTAGTTCAGGTCACGGGGAGCTGTTTTTT. As protein: CASSPLRSSGHGELFF.

The chain joins TRBV11-2 to TRBJ1-2; D not certain. CDR3 length: 12 residues. Germline assignment: CDR1 SGHAT and CDR2 FQNNGV. V was pared by 5 bases and J by 4 bases, with 8 bases between. This chain's CDR3 is CASSGDGYGYTF. The CDR3 DNA sequence: TGTGCCAGCAGCGGAGACGGCTATGGCTACACCTTC.

This clone came up once. This chain uses TRBV4-2 with TRBJ2-3; no reliable D call. The CDR3 length is 13 residues. Germline V CDR1 and CDR2: LGHNA, YNFKEQ. The V end lost 3 bases, the J end lost 5 bases, and 9 bases lay between the germline ends. CDR3 coding DNA: TGTGCCAGCAGCCAGAATAGCCGAGATACGCAGTATTTT. Its translation: CASSQNSRDTQYF.

The rearrangement uses TRBV4-1 and TRBJ1-4; no clear D gene. CDR3 size: 15 residues. CDR1 MGHRA and CDR2 YSYEKL come from the germline V gene. With 0 bases removed from V and 8 bases from J, the gap between germline ends came to 13 bases. Here the CDR3 reads CASSQDYVRNEKLFF. The DNA for the CDR3 is TGCGCCAGCAGCCAAGATTATGTCAGGAACGAAAAACTGTTTTTT.

The V gene is TRBV19, the J gene TRBJ1-1; no definite D call. There are 14 residues in the CDR3. Germline V gives CDR1 LNHDA, CDR2 SQIVND (reference sequence). Trimming removed 6 bases from V and 0 bases from J, with 11 bases in between. The CDR3 region has the DNA TGTGCCAGTAGACTAACTAGTATGAACACTGAAGCTTTCTTT. Its protein is CASRLTSMNTEAFF.

The genes are TRBV28 and TRBJ1-6; TRBD1 might be the D (6 bases). The CDR3 runs 15 residues. V was pared by 6 bases and J by 4 bases, with 13 bases between. Per the germline V gene, CDR1 is MDHEN and CDR2 is SYDVKM. The CDR3 sequence is CASRSGQPYNSPLHF. CDR3 coding DNA: TGTGCCAGCAGGTCCGGACAGCCATATAATTCACCCCTCCACTTT.

This clone was seen only a few times. The V gene is TRBV29-1, the J gene TRBJ1-2; the D is unclear. Between the trimmed V and J ends, which lost 4 bases and 3 bases, there was a span of 12 bases. Looked up from germline, CDR1 is SQVTM and CDR2 is ANQGSEA. The CDR3 is 13 amino acids. The CDR3 DNA is TGCAGCGTTGGGAAAGCGAGGTACTATGGCTACACCTTC. It encodes CSVGKARYYGYTF.

The genes are TRBV15 and TRBJ2-6; 10 nucleotides match TRBD1. V shed 5 bases and J 0 bases; nucleotides not matched to a gene: 13. The CDR3 has 20 residues. The germline CDR1 and CDR2 sequences are LNHNV and YYDKDF (reference sequence). Written as DNA, the CDR3 is TGTGCCACCAGCCCTCACCTTAGGGGACAGGGGATCTCTGGGGCCAACGTCCTGACTTTC. As protein: CATSPHLRGQGISGANVLTF.

This clone was counted once. V gene TRBV6-1 combines with J gene TRBJ2-5; TRBD2 matches 9 bases. Germline V lookup: CDR1 MNHNS, CDR2 SASEGT. The CDR3 loop spans 17 amino acids. The V and J ends lost 3 bases and 2 bases, in that order; junction bases with no gene match: 10. The DNA of the CDR3 is TGTGCCAGCAGTGACCGGGCGGGGGGGGTTCCACAAGAGACCCAGTACTTC. It yields the protein CASSDRAGGVPQETQYF.

The genes are TRBV7-6 and TRBJ2-7, with TRBD2 identical over 8 bases. CDR1 and CDR2 from the germline V gene are SGHVS and FNYEAQ. The V and J ends lost 3 bases and 3 bases, in that order; junction bases with no gene match: 7. CDR3 length: 15 amino acids. The CDR3 sequence is CASSLKAGDFYEQYF. DNA of the CDR3: TGTGCCAGCAGCTTGAAAGCGGGAGATTTCTACGAGCAGTACTTC.

CDR3 nucleotides: TGTGCCAGCATCCTTAGCGGGAGTTCAGATACGCAGTATTTT. Amino acid sequence: CASILSGSSDTQYF. This chain uses TRBV5-5 with TRBJ2-3; 9 bases are shared with TRBD2. The CDR3 totals 14 residues. The ends lost 6 bases at V and 4 bases at J; junction bases unmatched: 6. Germline CDR1 SGHKS, CDR2 YYEKEE (reference sequence). The full variable domain, with the rest looked up from reference TRBV5-5 and TRBJ2-3, is DAGVTQSPTHLIKTRGQQVTLRCSPISGHKSVSWYQQVLGQGPQFIFQYYEKEERGRGNFPDRFSARQFPNYSSELNVNALLLGDSALYLCASILSGSSDTQYFGPGTRLTVL.

This rearrangement joins TRBV7-8 to TRBJ2-3; D gene uncertain. The V and J ends lost 5 bases and 6 bases respectively, with 15 bases between them. Germline-derived CDR1 and CDR2 are SGHVS and FQNEAQ. This CDR3 contains 14 residues. DNA for the CDR3: TGTGCCAGCAGCACTAATTGGGTCGTGGATACGCAGTATTTT. It is translated as CASSTNWVVDTQYF.

The V gene is TRBV25-1, the J gene TRBJ2-5, with 8 positions matching TRBD2. In germline, CDR1 is MGHDK, CDR2 SYGVNS. The length of the CDR3 is 15 residues. Trimming cost V 4 bases and J 5 bases; bases outside gene matches: 9. The CDR3 nucleotides are TGTGCCAGCAGTGCCCCGGGACTAGTGTATGAGACCCAGTACTTC. Translating it yields CASSAPGLVYETQYF.

The chain employs TRBV6-6 and TRBJ1-1; D call uncertain. Germline V gene data show CDR1 as MNHNY and CDR2 as SVGAGI (reference sequence). The CDR3 consists of 13 residues. Trimming took 10 bases from V and 1 from J, leaving 13 bases between them. CDR3 coding DNA: TGTGCCACCTCTGTCCGCGGGAACACTGAAGCTTTCTTT. Encoded protein: CATSVRGNTEAFF.

This chain links TRBV12-3 or TRBV12-4 with TRBJ1-5; maybe TRBD1 (6 bases). This CDR3 comprises 13 residues. V was cut by 3 bases and J by 9 bases, with 12 bases left in between. In DNA, the CDR3 is TGTGCCAGCAGTTTCGGACAGCAGACGCCCCAGCATTTT. It encodes CASSFGQQTPQHF.

The chain uses TRBV3-1 (or the pseudogene TRBV3-2) and TRBJ1-2; TRBD1 is a possible D gene (5 bases). The CDR3 totals 15 residues. Germline V gene lookup returns CDR1 LGHDT and CDR2 YNNKEL (reference sequence). V was trimmed by 2 bases and J by 4 bases, leaving 14 bases between them. The CDR3 region has the DNA TGTGCCAGCAGCCAACAACACAGGAGTTCCTATGGCTACACCTTC. Translating it yields CASSQQHRSSYGYTF.

The chain links TRBV6-1 to TRBJ2-1, with a tentative D call TRBD1 (6 bases). This CDR3 region has 11 residues. Trimming left V 3 bases short and J 13 bases short, with 10 bases between. Germline CDR1 is MNHNS and CDR2 is SASEGT. In DNA form, the CDR3 reads TGTGCCAGCAGTGACAGGGGTTCACAGTTCTTC. This sequence encodes CASSDRGSQFF.

The CDR3: CASSQTGTGLNSYNSPLHF. The CDR3 region has the DNA TGCGCCAGCAGCCAAACCGGGACAGGGCTAAACTCCTATAATTCACCCCTCCACTTT. V and J are TRBV4-1 and TRBJ1-6; 9 positions match TRBD1. CDR3 length equals 19 residues. After removal of 2 bases from V and 0 bases from J, the junction contained 8 bases not matched to a gene. Germline V lookup: CDR1 MGHRA, CDR2 YSYEKL.

The V and J genes are TRBV5-1 and TRBJ1-3; D possibly corresponds to TRBD1 (5 bases). V lost 5 bases to trimming and J lost 0 bases, with 12 bases between them. The V gene's germline CDR1 is SGHRS and CDR2 YFSETQ. The CDR3 loop spans 15 amino acids. CDR3 protein: CASSTQASSGNTIYF. CDR3 nucleotide sequence: TGCGCCAGCAGTACACAGGCGAGCTCTGGAAACACCATATATTTT.

The J gene is TRBJ2-3, the V gene TRBV6-2 or TRBV6-3; 8 nucleotides match TRBD2. CDR3 size: 15 residues. CDR1 is MNHEY, CDR2 SVGEGT, per germline. The trim removed 2 bases at V and 6 bases at J, leaving 7 bases unmatched. CDR3 in amino acids: CASSYSGGRGDTQYF. In nucleotides, the CDR3 is TGTGCCAGCAGTTACAGCGGGGGCCGTGGCGATACGCAGTATTTT.

The chain employs TRBV5-1 and TRBJ1-4; D remains ambiguous. Deletions cut 4 bases from V and 3 bases from J, with 13 bases between. CDR3 size: 15 residues. The germline CDR1 and CDR2 sequences are SGHRS and YFSETQ. CDR3 residues: CASSLYSGSNEKLFF. The CDR3 DNA sequence: TGCGCCAGCAGCCTCTACAGCGGCTCTAATGAAAAACTGTTTTTT. Full variable domain (missing parts from reference TRBV5-1 and TRBJ1-4): KAGVTQTPRYLIKTRGQQVTLSCSPISGHRSVSWYQQTPGQGLQFLFEYFSETQRNKGNFPGRFSGRQFSNSRSEMNVSTLELGDSALYLCASSLYSGSNEKLFFGSGTQLSVL.

The chain combines TRBV3-1 (or the pseudogene TRBV3-2) with TRBJ1-3; D gene uncertain. Germline V CDR1 and CDR2: LGHDT, YNNKEL (reference sequence). This CDR3 spans 16 amino acids. V dropped 1 base and J dropped 0 bases, with 10 bases sitting between them. For the CDR3, the DNA is TGTGCCAGCAGCCAAGTTAACGGTCCCTCTGGAAACACCATATATTTT. It codes for CASSQVNGPSGNTIYF.